These 2 T cell receptor beta chains were sequenced from one sample in a study of T cell repertoires in cytomegalovirus infection. From the reads, TCRdb called clonotypes with MiXCR, one entry per CDR3 protein. The sample contains about 360,000 distinct CDR3 sequences, roughly 18% of which appear only once. Sequencing was performed on PBMCs. Receptors were obtained from a human donor in good health (CMV status not recorded). Some clones in this sample may be carry-over from other donors' samples.

V and J are TRBV5-1 and TRBJ2-7; perhaps D is TRBD1 or TRBD2 (5 bases each). CDR1 SGHRS and CDR2 YFSETQ come from the germline V gene. The CDR3 is 14 residues long. V was clipped by 0 bases and J by 2 bases, with 9 bases between them. The CDR3 DNA reads TGCGCCAGCAGCTTGGGACGGGACCCCTACGAGCAGTACTTC. Translating it yields CASSLGRDPYEQYF.

The chain uses TRBV6-6 and TRBJ1-5; D might be TRBD1 (5 bases). Germline V gene data show CDR1 as MNHNY and CDR2 as SVGAGI (reference sequence). Trimming removed 10 bases from V and 5 bases from J, with 15 bases in between. The CDR3 totals 13 residues. In nucleotides, the CDR3 is TGTGCCACGGCGGACAACTCCCATCAGCCCCAGCATTTT. As protein: CATADNSHQPQHF.